The sequence of this TCR beta chain was determined in a study of technical replicates of blood from a handful of donors. Measured with immunoSEQ multiplex PCR; TCRdb has only the in-frame clones, and not every one. Among more than 65,000 clones listed, over 85% were seen once. This clone was detected a few times. Germline V lookup: CDR1 PRHDT, CDR2 FYEKMQ (reference sequence). The CDR3 extends over 14 amino acids. The V end was cut by 7 bases, the J end by 4 bases, with 16 bases between. The TCR originated in a human donor in good health. Sequencing was performed on T cells isolated from PBMCs. The rearrangement joins TRBV13 to TRBJ2-5; tentative D call: TRBD2 (5 bases). CDR3 sequence reads: CASTLRAGVETQYF. In DNA form, the CDR3 reads TGTGCCAGCACCCTTAGGGCCGGGGTAGAGACCCAGTACTTC.